A single sample is the source of the 7 T cell receptor beta chains below, sequenced in a study of blood T cells in healthy people across ages. PCR was performed a second time for 7 to 11 cycles using a sample-barcoded 5' primer and a J-beta primer mix. TCRdb itself ran the 5' RACE reads through MiXCR, one entry per CDR3 protein. The sample shows approximately 940,000 distinct CDR3 sequences, roughly 52% of them seen only once. Sequencing was performed on blood. These receptors were taken from a man aged 30-40 years in good health.

This CDR3 is CASSPDQTGTSSYEQYF. The DNA for the CDR3 is TGCGCCAGCAGCCCAGACCAGACAGGGACTAGCTCCTACGAGCAGTACTTC. V is TRBV4-1 and J is TRBJ2-7; TRBD2 is a possible D gene (8 bases). V gave up 4 bases and J gave up 0 bases, with 19 bases separating them. Germline CDR1 is MGHRA and CDR2 is YSYEKL. The CDR3 totals 17 residues.

This chain connects TRBV7-9 to TRBJ2-5; a weak D match, TRBD2 (7 bases). Per the germline V gene, CDR1 is SEHNR and CDR2 is FQNEAQ (reference sequence). The CDR3 sequence is 12 residues long. The V end lost 8 bases, the J end lost 11 bases, and 18 bases lay between the germline ends. The CDR3 coding sequence is TGTGCCAGCGGGGGGGCGTACAATGAGCAGTACTTC. Encoded protein: CASGGAYNEQYF.

This clonotype has more than one count but fewer than ten. V is TRBV20-1 and J is TRBJ1-6, with TRBD1 identical over 8 bases. V lost 4 bases and J lost 9; bases outside the gene matches: 5. CDR1 and CDR2 from the germline V gene are DFQATT and SNEGSKA (reference sequence). CDR3 length equals 13 residues. CDR3 nucleotide sequence: TGCAGTGCTAAGGACAGGGAAAGTTCACCCCTCCACTTT. It encodes CSAKDRESSPLHF.

The chain carries TRBV14 and TRBJ1-2; TRBD1 is a possible D gene (6 bases). Germline CDR1 reads SGHDN; CDR2 reads FVKESK. V lost 4 bases and J 1 base, leaving 13 bases between the germline ends. The CDR3 runs to 15 residues. The CDR3 bases are TGTGCCAGCAGCCCGGCGGACAGACTTAACTATGGCTACACCTTC. Translation gives CASSPADRLNYGYTF. The full variable domain, completed using reference TRBV14 and TRBJ1-2, is EAGVTQFPSHSVIEKGQTVTLRCDPISGHDNLYWYRRVMGKEIKFLLHFVKESKQDESGMPNNRFLAERTGGTYSTLKVQPAELEDSGVYFCASSPADRLNYGYTFGSGTRLTVV.

CDR3 sequence (DNA): TGTGCCAGCAGTGAACGCGGGGCAGGTAATCAGCCCCAGCATTTT. Translated: CASSERGAGNQPQHF. The gene calls are TRBV6-1 and TRBJ1-5, with D possibly being TRBD1 (5 bases). Germline V gene data show CDR1 as MNHNS and CDR2 as SASEGT. Trimming took off 2 bases at V and 4 bases at J, with 12 bases between the two ends. The CDR3 totals 15 residues.

This chain connects TRBV9 to TRBJ2-1; TRBD2 might be the D (5 bases). Germline V gene sequence: CDR1 SGDLS, CDR2 YYNGEE. The ends were cut back, 6 bases at V and 6 bases at J, with 19 bases in the middle. CDR3 length equals 15 residues. In nucleotides, the CDR3 is TGTGCCAGCACCCAAGCCCTAGATCGGGGCAATGAGCAGTTCTTC. It is translated as CASTQALDRGNEQFF. Combining the CDR3 with reference TRBV9 and TRBJ2-1 gives the whole variable domain DSGVTQTPKHLITATGQRVTLRCSPRSGDLSVYWYQQSLDQGLQFLIQYYNGEERAKGNILERFSAQQFPDLHSELNLSSLELGDSALYFCASTQALDRGNEQFFGPGTRLTVL.

The chain is built from TRBV7-8 and TRBJ2-2; maybe TRBD1 (6 bases). V gave up 8 bases and J gave up 0 bases, with 16 bases separating them. Per germline, CDR1 SGHVS and CDR2 FQNEAQ. This CDR3 is built from 16 residues. CDR3 nucleotide sequence: TGTGCCAGCCTCAAAAGGGGGTCCCCGAACACCGGGGAGCTGTTTTTT. It codes for CASLKRGSPNTGELFF.